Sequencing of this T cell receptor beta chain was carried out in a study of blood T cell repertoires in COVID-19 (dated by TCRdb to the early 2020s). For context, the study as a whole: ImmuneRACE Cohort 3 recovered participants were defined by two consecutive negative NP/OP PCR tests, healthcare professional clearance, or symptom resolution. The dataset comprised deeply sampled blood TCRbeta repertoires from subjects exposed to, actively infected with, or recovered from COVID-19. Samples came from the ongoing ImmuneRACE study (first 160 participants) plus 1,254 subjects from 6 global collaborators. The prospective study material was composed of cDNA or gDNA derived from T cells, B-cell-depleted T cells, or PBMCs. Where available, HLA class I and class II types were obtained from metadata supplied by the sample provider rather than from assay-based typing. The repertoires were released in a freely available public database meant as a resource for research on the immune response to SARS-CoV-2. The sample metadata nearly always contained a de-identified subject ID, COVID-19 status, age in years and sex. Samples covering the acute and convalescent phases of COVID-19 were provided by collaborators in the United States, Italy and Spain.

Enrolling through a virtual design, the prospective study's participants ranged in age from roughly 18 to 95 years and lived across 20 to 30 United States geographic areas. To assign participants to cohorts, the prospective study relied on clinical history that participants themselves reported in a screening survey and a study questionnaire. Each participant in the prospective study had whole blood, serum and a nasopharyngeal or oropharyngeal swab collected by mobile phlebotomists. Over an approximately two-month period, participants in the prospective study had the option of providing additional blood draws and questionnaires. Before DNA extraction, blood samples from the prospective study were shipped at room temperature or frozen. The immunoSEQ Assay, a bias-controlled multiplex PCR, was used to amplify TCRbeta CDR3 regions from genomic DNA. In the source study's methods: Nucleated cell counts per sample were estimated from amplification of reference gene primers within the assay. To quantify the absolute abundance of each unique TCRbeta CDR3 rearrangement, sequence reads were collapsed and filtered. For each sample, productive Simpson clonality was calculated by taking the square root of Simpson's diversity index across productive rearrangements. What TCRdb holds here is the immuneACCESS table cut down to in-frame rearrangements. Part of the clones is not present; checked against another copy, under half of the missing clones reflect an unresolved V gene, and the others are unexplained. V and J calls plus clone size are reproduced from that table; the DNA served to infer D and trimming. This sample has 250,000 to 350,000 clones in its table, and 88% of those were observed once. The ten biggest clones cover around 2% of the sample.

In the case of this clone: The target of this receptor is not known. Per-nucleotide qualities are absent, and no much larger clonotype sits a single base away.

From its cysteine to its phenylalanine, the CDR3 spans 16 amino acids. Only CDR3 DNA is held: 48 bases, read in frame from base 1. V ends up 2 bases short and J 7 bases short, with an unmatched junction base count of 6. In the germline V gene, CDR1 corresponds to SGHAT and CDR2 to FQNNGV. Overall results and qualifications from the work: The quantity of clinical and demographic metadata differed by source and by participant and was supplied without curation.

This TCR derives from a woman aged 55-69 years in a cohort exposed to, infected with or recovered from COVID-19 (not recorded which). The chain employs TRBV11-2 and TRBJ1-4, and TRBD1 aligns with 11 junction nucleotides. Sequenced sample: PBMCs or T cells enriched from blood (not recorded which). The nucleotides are TGTGCCAGCAGCTTACTTCGTGGGACAGGGGGTGAAAAACTGTTTTTT. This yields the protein CASSLLRGTGGEKLFF.